The sequence of this TCR beta chain was determined in a study of cytomegalovirus exposure and HLA in healthy donors. Study-level results: There were approximately 150 TCR beta chains listed as cytomegalovirus-associated. The authors later found TCR association rates varying by HLA locus, with DRB1 most and HLA-C fewest. In vitro experiments confirmed that three CMV-associated chains were specific for CMV antigens.

As for the donors, each was a healthy bone marrow donor. This clone was counted a few times. Its antigen remains unidentified. Researchers ran the PCR with 60 Vbeta and 13 Jbeta primers. Assay: immunoSEQ multiplex PCR; the TCRdb copy retains only in-frame clones and omits some. The sample lists 150,000 or so clones, 70% to 80% occurring once. This CDR3 region has 16 residues. V was trimmed by 0 bases and J by 6 bases, leaving 18 bases between them. Germline V gives CDR1 SGHRS, CDR2 YFSETQ. The chain is built from TRBV5-1 and TRBJ1-1, with no clear D. This receptor was taken from a man aged 45 to 65 in good health and CMV-seropositive. What was sequenced was PBMCs. DNA for the CDR3: TGCGCCAGCAGCTTGGACCTCCTAGGTCAAGGCGCTGAAGCTTTCTTT. It translates to CASSLDLLGQGAEAFF.